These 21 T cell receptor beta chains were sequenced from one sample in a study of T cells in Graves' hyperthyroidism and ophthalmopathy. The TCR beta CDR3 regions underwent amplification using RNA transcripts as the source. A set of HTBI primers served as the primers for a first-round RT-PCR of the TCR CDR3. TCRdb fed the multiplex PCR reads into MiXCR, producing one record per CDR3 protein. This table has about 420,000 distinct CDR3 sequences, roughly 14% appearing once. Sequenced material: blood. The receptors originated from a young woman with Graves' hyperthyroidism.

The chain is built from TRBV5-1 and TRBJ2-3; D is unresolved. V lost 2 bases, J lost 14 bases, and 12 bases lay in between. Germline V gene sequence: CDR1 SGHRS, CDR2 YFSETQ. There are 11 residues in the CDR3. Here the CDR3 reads CASSLPGPRYF. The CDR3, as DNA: TGCGCCAGCAGCTTACCGGGTCCACGGTATTTT.

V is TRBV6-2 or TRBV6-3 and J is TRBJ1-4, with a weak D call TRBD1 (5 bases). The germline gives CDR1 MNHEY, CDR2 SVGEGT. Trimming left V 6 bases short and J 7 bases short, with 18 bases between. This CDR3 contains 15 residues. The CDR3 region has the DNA TGTGCCAGCAGGCAAGAGGGGCGGTTTGGTGAAAAACTGTTTTTT. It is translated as CASRQEGRFGEKLFF.

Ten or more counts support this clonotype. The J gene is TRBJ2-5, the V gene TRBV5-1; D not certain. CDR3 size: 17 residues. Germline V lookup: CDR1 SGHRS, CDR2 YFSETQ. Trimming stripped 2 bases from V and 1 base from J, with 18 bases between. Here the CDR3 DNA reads TGCGCCAGCAGCTTAAGATATAGGTCGGCAAGCCAAGAGACCCAGTACTTC. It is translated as CASSLRYRSASQETQYF.

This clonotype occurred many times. The DNA for the CDR3 is TGTGCCAGCAGTTACGGTTCAGGGAATACTGGAAACACCATATATTTT. Its protein is CASSYGSGNTGNTIYF. The rearrangement uses TRBV6-5 and TRBJ1-3, with a possible D match to TRBD1 (5 bases). The germline CDR1 and CDR2 sequences are MNHEY and SVGAGI. The V end was cut by 2 bases, the J end by 2 bases, with 13 bases between. The CDR3 covers 16 residues.

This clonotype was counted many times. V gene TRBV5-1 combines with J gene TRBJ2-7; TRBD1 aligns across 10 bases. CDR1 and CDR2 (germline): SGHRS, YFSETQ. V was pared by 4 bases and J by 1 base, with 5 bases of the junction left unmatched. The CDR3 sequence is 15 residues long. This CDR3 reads CASSTPGQGSYEQYF. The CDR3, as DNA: TGCGCCAGCAGCACACCGGGACAGGGGTCCTACGAGCAGTACTTC.

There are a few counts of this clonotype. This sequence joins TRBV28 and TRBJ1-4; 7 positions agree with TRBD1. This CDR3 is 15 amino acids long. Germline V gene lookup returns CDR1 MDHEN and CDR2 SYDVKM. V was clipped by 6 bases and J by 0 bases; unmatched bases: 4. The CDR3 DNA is TGTGCCAGCAGGGCCCAGGGGGCAACTAATGAAAAACTGTTTTTT. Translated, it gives CASRAQGATNEKLFF.

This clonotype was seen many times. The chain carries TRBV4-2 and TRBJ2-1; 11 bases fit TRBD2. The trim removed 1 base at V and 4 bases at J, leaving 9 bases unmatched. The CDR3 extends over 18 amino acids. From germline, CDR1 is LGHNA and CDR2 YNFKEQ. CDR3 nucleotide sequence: TGTGCCAGCAGCCAAGGGCTAGCGGGGGGCCCAGGGTACAATGAGCAGTTCTTC. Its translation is CASSQGLAGGPGYNEQFF.

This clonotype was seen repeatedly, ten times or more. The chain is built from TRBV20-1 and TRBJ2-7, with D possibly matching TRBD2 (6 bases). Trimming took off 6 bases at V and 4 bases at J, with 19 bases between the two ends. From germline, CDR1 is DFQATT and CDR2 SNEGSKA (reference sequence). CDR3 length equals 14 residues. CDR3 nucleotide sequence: TGCAGTGCCAAGACCGGGACTTCACAATACGAGCAGTACTTC. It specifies CSAKTGTSQYEQYF.

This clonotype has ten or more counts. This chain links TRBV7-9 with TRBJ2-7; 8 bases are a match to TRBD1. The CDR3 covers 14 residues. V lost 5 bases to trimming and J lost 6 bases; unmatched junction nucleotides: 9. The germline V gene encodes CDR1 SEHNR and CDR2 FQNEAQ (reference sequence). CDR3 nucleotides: TGTGCCAGCAGCCGGGACAGGTCTTCCCGCGAGCAGTACTTC. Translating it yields CASSRDRSSREQYF.

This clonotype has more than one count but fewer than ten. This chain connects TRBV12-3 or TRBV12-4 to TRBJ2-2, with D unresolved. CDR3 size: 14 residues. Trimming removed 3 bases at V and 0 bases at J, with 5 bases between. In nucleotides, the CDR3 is TGTGCCAGCAGTTTTTCTACGAACACCGGGGAGCTGTTTTTT. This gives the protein CASSFSTNTGELFF.

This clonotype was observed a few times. The CDR3 here is CASGSGLTETQYF. CDR3 nucleotides: TGTGCCAGTGGGAGTGGCCTGACGGAGACCCAGTACTTC. This rearrangement joins TRBV12-3 or TRBV12-4 to TRBJ2-5; TRBD2 might be the D (5 bases). Between the trimmed V and J ends, which lost 9 bases and 5 bases, there was a span of 16 bases. The CDR3 runs to 13 residues.

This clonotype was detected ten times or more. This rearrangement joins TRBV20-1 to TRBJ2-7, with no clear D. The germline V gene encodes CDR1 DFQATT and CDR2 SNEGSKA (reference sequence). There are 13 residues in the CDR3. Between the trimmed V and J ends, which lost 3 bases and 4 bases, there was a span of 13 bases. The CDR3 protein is CSARSRTNYEQYF. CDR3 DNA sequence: TGCAGTGCTAGGTCCCGCACTAATTACGAGCAGTACTTC.

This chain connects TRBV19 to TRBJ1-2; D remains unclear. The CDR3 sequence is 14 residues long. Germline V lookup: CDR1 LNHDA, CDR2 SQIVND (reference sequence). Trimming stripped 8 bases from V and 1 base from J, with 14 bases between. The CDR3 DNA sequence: TGTGCCAGTGGTCCAGGACGGGTTAACTATGGCTACACCTTC. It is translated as CASGPGRVNYGYTF.

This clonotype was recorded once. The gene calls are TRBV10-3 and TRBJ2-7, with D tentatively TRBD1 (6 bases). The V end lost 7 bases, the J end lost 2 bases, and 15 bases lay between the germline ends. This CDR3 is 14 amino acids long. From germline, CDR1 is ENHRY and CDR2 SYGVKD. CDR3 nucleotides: TGTGCCATCACCAGGACAGTTTTCGCCTACGAGCAGTACTTC. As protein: CAITRTVFAYEQYF.

Written as DNA, the CDR3 is TGTGCCATCAGTGACACGGGGGGCGCCTACAATGAGCAGTTCTTC. It yields the protein CAISDTGGAYNEQFF. The J gene is TRBJ2-1, the V gene TRBV10-3; possibly TRBD2 for D (7 bases). The ends were cut back, 3 bases at V and 2 bases at J, with 11 bases in the middle. This CDR3 is built from 15 residues. Germline V gives CDR1 ENHRY, CDR2 SYGVKD.

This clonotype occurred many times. Here the CDR3 DNA reads TGTGCCATCCCGCGGGGGGGCTACGAGCAGTACTTC. It yields the protein CAIPRGGYEQYF. This sequence joins TRBV10-3 and TRBJ2-7; 9 nucleotides align to TRBD2. This CDR3 spans 12 amino acids. Unmatched junction bases numbered 2, after V lost 8 bases and J lost 3 bases. From germline, CDR1 is ENHRY and CDR2 SYGVKD.

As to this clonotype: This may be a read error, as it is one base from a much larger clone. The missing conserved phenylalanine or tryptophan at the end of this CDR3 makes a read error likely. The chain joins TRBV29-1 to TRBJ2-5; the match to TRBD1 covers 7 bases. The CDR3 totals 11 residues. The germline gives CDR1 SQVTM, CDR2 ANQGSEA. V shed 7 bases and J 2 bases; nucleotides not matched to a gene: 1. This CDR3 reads CSGGQQETQYS. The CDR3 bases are TGCAGCGGGGGACAGCAAGAGACCCAGTACTCC.

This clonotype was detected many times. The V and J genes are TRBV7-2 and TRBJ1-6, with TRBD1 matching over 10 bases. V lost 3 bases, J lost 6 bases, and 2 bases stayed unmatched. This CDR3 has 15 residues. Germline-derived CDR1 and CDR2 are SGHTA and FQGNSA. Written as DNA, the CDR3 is TGTGCCAGCAGCTTGGACAGGGGGGTTAATTCACCCCTCCACTTT. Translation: CASSLDRGVNSPLHF.

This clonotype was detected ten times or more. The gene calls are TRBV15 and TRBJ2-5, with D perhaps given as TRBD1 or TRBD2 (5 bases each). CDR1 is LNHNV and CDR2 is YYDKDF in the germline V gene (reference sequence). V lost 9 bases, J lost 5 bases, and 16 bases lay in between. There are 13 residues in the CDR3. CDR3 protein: CATGTWTPETQYF. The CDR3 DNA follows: TGTGCCACAGGGACCTGGACCCCGGAGACCCAGTACTTC.

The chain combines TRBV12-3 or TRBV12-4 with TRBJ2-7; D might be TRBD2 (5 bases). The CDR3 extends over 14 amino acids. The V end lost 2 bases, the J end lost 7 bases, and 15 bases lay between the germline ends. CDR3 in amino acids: CASSLFAREFEQYF. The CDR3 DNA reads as TGTGCCAGCAGTTTATTTGCTAGGGAGTTTGAGCAGTACTTC.

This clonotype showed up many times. CDR3 sequence reads: CASSLAGATDTQYF. For the CDR3, the DNA is TGTGCCAGCAGCTTGGCTGGGGCCACAGATACGCAGTATTTT. The chain joins TRBV5-5 to TRBJ2-3; the D gene is possibly TRBD1 (5 bases). Germline-derived CDR1 and CDR2 are SGHKS and YYEKEE (reference sequence). This CDR3 spans 14 amino acids. With 0 bases removed from V and 2 bases from J, the gap between germline ends came to 7 bases.